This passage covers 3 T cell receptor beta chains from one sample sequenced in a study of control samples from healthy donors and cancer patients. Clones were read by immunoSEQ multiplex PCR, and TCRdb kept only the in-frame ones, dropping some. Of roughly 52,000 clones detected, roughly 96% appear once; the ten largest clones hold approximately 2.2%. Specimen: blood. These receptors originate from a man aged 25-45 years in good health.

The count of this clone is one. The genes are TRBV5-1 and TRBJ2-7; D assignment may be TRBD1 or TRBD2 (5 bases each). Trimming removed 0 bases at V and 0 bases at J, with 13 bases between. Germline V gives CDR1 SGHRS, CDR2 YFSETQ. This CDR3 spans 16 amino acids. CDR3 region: CASSLATGTSSYEQYF. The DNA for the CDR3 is TGCGCCAGCAGCTTGGCCACCGGGACCAGCTCCTACGAGCAGTACTTC.

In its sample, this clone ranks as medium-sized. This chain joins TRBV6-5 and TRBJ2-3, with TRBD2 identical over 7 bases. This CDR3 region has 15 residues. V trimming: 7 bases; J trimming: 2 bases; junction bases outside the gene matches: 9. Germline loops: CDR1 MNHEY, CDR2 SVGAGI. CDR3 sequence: CASKWGEGHTDTQYF. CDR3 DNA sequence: TGTGCCAGCAAATGGGGGGAGGGCCACACAGATACGCAGTATTTT.

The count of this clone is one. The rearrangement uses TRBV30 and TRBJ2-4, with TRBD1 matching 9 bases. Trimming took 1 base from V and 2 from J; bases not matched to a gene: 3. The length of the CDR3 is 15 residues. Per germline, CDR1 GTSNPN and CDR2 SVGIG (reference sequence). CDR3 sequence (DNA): TGTGCCTGGAGTGGGACAGGGGCTACCAAAAACATTCAGTACTTC. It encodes CAWSGTGATKNIQYF. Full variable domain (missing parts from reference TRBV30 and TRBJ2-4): SQTIHQWPATLVQPVGSPLSLECTVEGTSNPNLYWYRQAAGRGLQLLFYSVGIGQISSEVPQNLSASRPQDRQFILSSKKLLLSDSGFYLCAWSGTGATKNIQYFGAGTRLSVL.